This TCR beta chain was profiled in a study of blood T cell repertoires in COVID-19. Background on the study: Both acute and convalescent COVID-19 samples were obtained from the United States, Italy and Spain.

With 4 bases clipped from V and 14 bases from J, the junction kept 4 bases outside the gene matches. The CDR3 runs to 12 residues. Some clones are missing from TCRdb's copy, which holds only in-frame ones; the method was immunoSEQ multiplex PCR. Of more than 200,000 clones in the sample, about 80% are singletons; the top ten hold approximately 9.1%. V gene TRBV12-3 or TRBV12-4 combines with J gene TRBJ1-6, with 8 positions matching TRBD1. Sequences were obtained from peripheral blood. The receptor comes from a man older than 75 with acute or convalescent COVID-19. DNA for the CDR3: TGTGCCAGCAGTTATCCGGACAGGGCCCTCCACTTT. Protein sequence: CASSYPDRALHF.